This TCR beta chain comes out of a study of T cell changes during pregnancy in multiple sclerosis. Data came from immunoSEQ multiplex PCR; TCRdb stores just in-frame clones and leaves some out. Of 85,000 to 120,000 clones in the sample, about 90% are singletons; the top ten hold over 1.5%. The CDR3 is 15 amino acids. Germline V gene sequence: CDR1 MNHEY, CDR2 SMNVEV (reference sequence). V was cut by 8 bases and J by 0 bases, with 11 bases left in between. The chain has TRBV27 and TRBJ1-6; perhaps TRBD1 as D (5 bases). Sequencing was performed on peripheral blood, taken before pregnancy. This receptor was identified in a female donor with multiple sclerosis, enrolled in a pregnancy study. As DNA, the CDR3 is TGTGCCAGCCGGGACGGGAGCTCCTATAATTCACCCCTCCACTTT. Translating gives CASRDGSSYNSPLHF.